This passage covers 28 T cell receptor beta chains from one sample sequenced in a study of shared clonotypes between healthy human individuals. Assay: immunoSEQ multiplex PCR; the TCRdb copy retains only in-frame clones and omits some. The data show some 680,000 clones, around 73% seen once. Sequencing was carried out using memory CD4+ T cells sorted from blood. Stated subset: CD45RA-negative fraction. Every receptor here comes from a woman aged 25 to 39 in good health.

This clone has just one count. The chain recombines TRBV19 with TRBJ1-5; 8 nucleotides match TRBD1. The CDR3 is made up of 17 amino acids. CDR1 and CDR2 from the germline V gene are LNHDA and SQIVND (reference sequence). With 7 bases clipped from V and 6 bases from J, the junction kept 17 bases outside the gene matches. CDR3 DNA: TGTGCCAGTAATAACGCGGTCCAGGGGGCATTCCGTCAGCCCCAGCATTTT. The encoded protein is CASNNAVQGAFRQPQHF.

This rearrangement joins TRBV27 to TRBJ2-7; D is ambiguous. Trimming took off 3 bases at V and 5 bases at J, with 14 bases between the two ends. CDR3 length: 14 amino acids. Germline CDR1 reads MNHEY; CDR2 reads SMNVEV (reference sequence). Here the CDR3 DNA reads TGTGCCAGCAGTTTGAGTCTACCACCCAACGAGCAGTACTTC. This gives the protein CASSLSLPPNEQYF.

This clone was counted only a few times. This chain links TRBV15 with TRBJ2-1; TRBD2 agrees at 9 bases. The CDR3 has 15 residues. Germline-derived CDR1 and CDR2 are LNHNV and YYDKDF (reference sequence). The ends lost 5 bases at V and 13 bases at J; junction bases unmatched: 15. Here the CDR3 reads CATSRGQREVLSQFF. The CDR3 DNA sequence: TGTGCCACCAGCCGCGGCCAGCGGGAGGTCTTGAGCCAGTTCTTC.

The chain carries TRBV29-1 and TRBJ1-5; D might be TRBD1 (5 bases). This CDR3 region has 11 residues. V was pared by 7 bases and J by 5 bases, with 9 bases between. In germline, CDR1 is SQVTM, CDR2 ANQGSEA. The chain's CDR3 is CSAGTDQPQHF. CDR3 nucleotide sequence: TGCAGCGCCGGGACCGATCAGCCCCAGCATTTT.

The chain is built from TRBV5-8 and TRBJ2-7; D might be TRBD1 (6 bases). The length of the CDR3 is 15 residues. Germline V gives CDR1 SGHTS, CDR2 YDEGEE. Trimming took 5 bases from V and 3 from J, leaving 18 bases between them. CDR3 protein: CASSQRRTVNYEQYF. CDR3 nucleotide sequence: TGTGCCAGCAGTCAACGCCGGACAGTTAACTACGAGCAGTACTTC.

V usage is TRBV4-1 and J usage is TRBJ2-7; 12 nucleotides line up with TRBD2. CDR1 and CDR2 from the germline V gene are MGHRA and YSYEKL. The length of the CDR3 is 15 residues. J lost 12 bases, V lost 0 bases, and 9 bases had no gene match. The CDR3 spells CASSQERLAGVRLYF. The DNA for the CDR3 is TGCGCCAGCAGCCAAGAACGACTAGCGGGAGTTAGGCTGTACTTC.

The chain has TRBV19 and TRBJ1-5; D gene uncertain. The germline V gene encodes CDR1 LNHDA and CDR2 SQIVND (reference sequence). The V gene lost 7 bases and the J gene lost 2 bases, with 12 bases spanning the gap. The CDR3 consists of 14 residues. The CDR3 DNA is TGTGCCAGTAATTATTGGGGAGGCAATCAGCCCCAGCATTTT. Protein: CASNYWGGNQPQHF.

This clone was seen a handful of times. V gene TRBV2 combines with J gene TRBJ2-7; D perhaps matches TRBD1 (5 bases). The germline V gene encodes CDR1 SNHLY and CDR2 FYNNEI. This CDR3 comprises 13 residues. Trimming stripped 6 bases from V and 2 bases from J, with 11 bases between. As DNA, the CDR3 is TGTGCCAGCAGCGCAAGGGGTCCCTACGAGCAGTACTTC. Its translation is CASSARGPYEQYF.

A single count supports this clone. Different DNA sequences within this sample yield the same CDR3. The rearrangement uses TRBV5-4 and TRBJ2-3; 9 bases map to TRBD2. CDR1 and CDR2 (germline): SGHNT, YYREEE (reference sequence). V lost 4 bases and J lost 0; bases outside the gene matches: 3. This CDR3 contains 15 residues. For the CDR3, the DNA is TGTGCCAGCAGCCAAACTAGCGGGAGCACAGATACGCAGTATTTT. It yields the protein CASSQTSGSTDTQYF.

Only one count was recorded for this clone. This chain links TRBV27 with TRBJ2-7; 7 bases are a match to TRBD1. The CDR3 totals 16 residues. Trimming at V came to 0 bases and at J to 3 bases, leaving 8 bases not matched to a gene. Germline CDR1 reads MNHEY; CDR2 reads SMNVEV (reference sequence). The CDR3 loop reads CASSLSPGGGVYEQYF. For the CDR3, the DNA is TGTGCCAGCAGTTTATCGCCAGGGGGTGGGGTCTACGAGCAGTACTTC.

The rearrangement links TRBV10-3 to TRBJ2-1, with 9 positions matching TRBD2. Germline V gives CDR1 ENHRY, CDR2 SYGVKD. V shed 0 bases and J 10 bases; nucleotides not matched to a gene: 25. This CDR3 has 21 residues. As DNA, the CDR3 is TGTGCCATCAGTGAGTCGGAAACGTCGGTTGGTTGGCGGGAGGGCCCCCAGGAGCAGTTCTTC. Amino acid sequence: CAISESETSVGWREGPQEQFF.

The chain couples TRBV4-1 to TRBJ2-2; 10 bases map to TRBD2. The V and J ends lost 3 bases and 3 bases, in that order; junction bases with no gene match: 4. Germline V gives CDR1 MGHRA, CDR2 YSYEKL. The CDR3 length is 16 residues. The CDR3: CASSHLAGDDTGELFF. CDR3 coding DNA: TGCGCCAGCAGCCACCTAGCGGGAGACGACACCGGGGAGCTGTTTTTT.

The gene calls are TRBV28 and TRBJ2-1, with TRBD1 identical over 7 bases. The V gene's germline CDR1 is MDHEN and CDR2 SYDVKM. The CDR3 spans 15 residues. V shed 6 bases, J shed 2 bases, and the junction held 7 bases outside the gene matches. CDR3 nucleotide sequence: TGTGCCAGCAGCTCGACAGGGACCCCCTACAATGAGCAGTTCTTC. Amino acid sequence: CASSSTGTPYNEQFF.

This chain links TRBV7-9 with TRBJ2-3, with D perhaps TRBD2 (6 bases). Germline loops: CDR1 SEHNR, CDR2 FQNEAQ (reference sequence). Between the trimmed V and J ends, which lost 7 bases and 2 bases, there was a span of 7 bases. The CDR3 is 12 amino acids. Written as DNA, the CDR3 is TGTGCCAGCATGGACTACACAGATACGCAGTATTTT. Residues: CASMDYTDTQYF.

Comments on this clone: Other DNA sequences in this sample translate to the same CDR3. The chain is built from TRBV28 and TRBJ2-7, with D maybe TRBD1 (6 bases). Germline V gene data show CDR1 as MDHEN and CDR2 as SYDVKM. This CDR3 has 13 amino acids. The V end lost 2 bases, the J end lost 3 bases, and 8 bases lay between the germline ends. CDR3 nucleotide sequence: TGTGCCAGCAGTTTAGCCAGGGGCTACGAGCAGTACTTC. This codes for CASSLARGYEQYF.

This clone came up a few times. The chain uses TRBV7-8 and TRBJ2-7; weak D call: TRBD2 (7 bases). Trimming took off 5 bases at V and 0 bases at J, with 11 bases between the two ends. Per germline, CDR1 SGHVS and CDR2 FQNEAQ. The CDR3 is 14 amino acids. CDR3 amino acids: CASSTAGHSYEQYF. In DNA form, the CDR3 reads TGTGCCAGCAGCACAGCGGGACACTCCTACGAGCAGTACTTC.

DNA for the CDR3: TGTGCCAGCAGCCTACAGGGCCTAAGCAATCAGCCCCAGCATTTT. This sequence encodes CASSLQGLSNQPQHF. The rearrangement joins TRBV6-5 to TRBJ1-5; D might be TRBD1 (6 bases). The CDR3 consists of 15 residues. Between the trimmed V and J ends, which lost 6 bases and 1 base, there was a span of 13 bases. Germline V gives CDR1 MNHEY, CDR2 SVGAGI.

This rearrangement joins TRBV5-4 to TRBJ2-3, with D uncertain. CDR3 size: 13 residues. The V and J ends lost 1 base and 2 bases respectively, with 5 bases between them. Germline lookup yields CDR1 SGHNT and CDR2 YYREEE (reference sequence). CDR3 residues: CASSLLSTDTQYF. For the CDR3, the DNA is TGTGCCAGCAGCTTGTTGTCCACAGATACGCAGTATTTT.

In this sample, this clone turned up a few times. Relative to the germline gene, one junction end is altered; a read error may explain this. This sequence joins TRBV30 and TRBJ2-7; 10 bases are a match to TRBD2. Looked up from germline, CDR1 is GTSNPN and CDR2 is SVGIG (reference sequence). There are 17 residues in the CDR3. The CDR3 bases are TGTGCCTGGAGTGTACAGTTGAGTAGCGGGAGGCCCACCGGGATTTTATTC. Amino acids: CAWSVQLSSGRPTGILF.

This clone occurred a few times. The rearrangement links TRBV6-1 to TRBJ1-2; possible D gene TRBD1, 5 bases. The germline V gene has CDR1 MNHNS and CDR2 SASEGT. Trimming pared 1 base from V and 7 bases from J, leaving 13 bases between. The CDR3 totals 14 residues. CDR3 nucleotides: TGTGCCAGCAGTGAAGACGTGAGGGGCCTTGGCTACACCTTC. Amino acids: CASSEDVRGLGYTF.

On this clone: An end of the junction differs from the germline gene, which may be a read error. The chain carries TRBV7-2 and TRBJ2-6; the D is unclear. Germline values: CDR1 SGHTA, CDR2 FQGNSA. The CDR3 is made up of 13 amino acids. The CDR3 bases are TGTGCCAGCAGCCTAGCTGGGGCCAACGTCCTGACTTTC. It encodes CASSLAGANVLTF.

The chain carries TRBV28 and TRBJ2-7; D remains unclear. Trimming pared 7 bases from V and 4 bases from J, leaving 14 bases between. Germline loops: CDR1 MDHEN, CDR2 SYDVKM. The CDR3 is 13 residues long. The chain's CDR3 is CASNQFTGYEQYF. The CDR3 DNA reads as TGTGCCAGCAATCAATTCACCGGGTACGAGCAGTACTTC.

The V call is TRBV5-1, the J call TRBJ2-1, with D uncertain. The CDR3 sequence is 15 residues long. Germline-derived CDR1 and CDR2 are SGHRS and YFSETQ. Trimming left V 4 bases short and J 0 bases short, with 11 bases between. The CDR3 DNA reads as TGCGCCAGCAGCGAGGACCGCCCCTCCTACAATGAGCAGTTCTTC. It codes for CASSEDRPSYNEQFF.

The gene calls are TRBV27 and TRBJ2-3, with 14 bases aligning to TRBD2. The CDR3 spans 20 residues. The J segment lost 3 bases and the V segment lost 5 bases, leaving 16 bases of the junction unmatched. Germline V gene lookup returns CDR1 MNHEY and CDR2 SMNVEV (reference sequence). The CDR3 sequence: CASSGDATSGRALRTDTQYF. As DNA, the CDR3 is TGTGCCAGCAGTGGTGACGCGACTAGCGGGAGGGCCCTTCGGACAGATACGCAGTATTTT.

The chain joins TRBV28 to TRBJ1-2; possibly TRBD1 for D (5 bases). This CDR3 region has 15 residues. Germline lookup yields CDR1 MDHEN and CDR2 SYDVKM. V was clipped by 6 bases and J by 5 bases, with 19 bases between them. This CDR3 reads CASSPTGSGNYGYTF. Here the CDR3 DNA reads TGTGCCAGCAGCCCAACGGGGTCAGGGAATTATGGCTACACCTTC.

The chain combines TRBV5-1 with TRBJ1-4; 7 bases line up with TRBD1. CDR3 length equals 15 residues. CDR1 and CDR2 (germline): SGHRS, YFSETQ. J was trimmed by 7 bases and V by 5 bases; bases with no gene match: 11. Here the CDR3 DNA reads TGCGCCAGCAGTTGGACCGGGACAGCTGTTGAAAAACTGTTTTTT. Its translation is CASSWTGTAVEKLFF.

The chain recombines TRBV11-2 with TRBJ2-2; 12 bases fit TRBD2. The ends lost 4 bases at V and 6 bases at J; junction bases unmatched: 9. The germline CDR1 and CDR2 sequences are SGHAT and FQNNGV. The CDR3 length is 17 residues. As DNA, the CDR3 is TGTGCCAGCAGCTCAAACCTAGCGGGAGGGCTCTCCGGGGAGCTGTTTTTT. Amino acids: CASSSNLAGGLSGELFF.

This clone was seen a few times. The chain recombines TRBV30 with TRBJ1-2, with D possibly matching TRBD1 (6 bases). Deletions cut 2 bases from V and 5 bases from J, with 15 bases between. This CDR3 contains 14 residues. Per germline, CDR1 GTSNPN and CDR2 SVGIG (reference sequence). The CDR3 sequence: CAWSPPGTRYGYTF. The CDR3 region has the DNA TGTGCCTGGAGTCCCCCCGGGACACGATATGGCTACACCTTC.